The sequence of this T cell receptor beta chain was determined in a study of identical twins. Overall study findings and caveats: Potential partial confounding of zero-insertion analyses by invariant MAIT and iNKT cells was noted. Surplus twin overlap in beta out-of-frame sequences was less pronounced.

TCRdb independently ran MiXCR on the 5' RACE reads; one entry per CDR3 protein. The sample comprises a few hundred thousand distinct CDR3 sequences, 9% to 10% of which are singletons, and under 10% rests with the top ten. The CDR3 has 16 amino acids. The germline V gene encodes CDR1 SEHNR and CDR2 FQNEAQ (reference sequence). V was clipped by 5 bases and J by 5 bases, with 21 bases between them. Remarks on this clonotype: Its antigen is unknown.

All donors were healthy, and all were Caucasian. Sequenced input: naive T cells sorted from blood. The genes are TRBV7-9 and TRBJ2-5, with D perhaps TRBD2 (6 bases). This sequence originates from a woman in her 50s in good health. This chain's CDR3 is CASSHGGTVLRETQYF. The CDR3 nucleotides are TGTGCCAGCAGCCATGGGGGGACCGTCCTTAGGGAGACCCAGTACTTC.